The T cell receptor (beta chain) under discussion was sequenced for a study of blood T cell repertoires in COVID-19. At the level of the study: COVID-19 samples collected from the United States, Italy and Spain covered acute and convalescent phases. In each case, the material was cDNA or gDNA derived from T cells, B-cell-depleted T cells, or PBMCs.

Original processing notes: By means of reference gene primer amplification, nucleated cell counts were estimated. TCRdb keeps only in-frame clones here, not all; method: immunoSEQ multiplex PCR. The DNA was the basis for D and trimming; V, J and clone size are from that table. The sample consists of some 320,000 clones, around 85% of them appearing once. CDR3 size: 14 residues. CDR1 is ENHRY, CDR2 SYGVKD, per germline. Trimming cost V 6 bases and J 5 bases; bases outside gene matches: 6. The rearrangement uses TRBV10-3 and TRBJ2-1; 8 nucleotides align to TRBD1. The sample consisted of peripheral blood. The receptor was isolated from a human donor in a cohort sampled during active COVID-19. CDR3 DNA: TGTGCCATCAGAGGGACAGGAAATAACAATGAGCAGTTCTTC. Translation: CAIRGTGNNNEQFF.